This T cell receptor beta chain was sequenced during a study of breast tumors, draining lymph nodes, adjacent tissues. Breast cancer patients provided tissue from their axillary draining lymph nodes. Via MiXCR, TCRdb re-called the multiplex PCR reads, giving one row per CDR3 protein. The data hold 200,000 to 250,000 distinct CDR3 sequences, with 34% observed a single time. This clonotype was recorded a few times. This CDR3 is 15 amino acids long. Trimming cost V 7 bases and J 2 bases, with 15 bases left between them. The germline V gene has CDR1 MDHEN and CDR2 SYDVKM. The TCR comes from a female donor with breast cancer. Some clones in this sample may be carry-over from other donors' samples. The rearrangement uses TRBV28 and TRBJ1-5; the D gene is possibly TRBD1 (5 bases). Specimen: axillary lymph node tissue. The CDR3 protein is CASISGVGGNQPQHF. CDR3 nucleotides: TGTGCCAGCATCTCGGGGGTCGGGGGCAATCAGCCCCAGCATTTT.